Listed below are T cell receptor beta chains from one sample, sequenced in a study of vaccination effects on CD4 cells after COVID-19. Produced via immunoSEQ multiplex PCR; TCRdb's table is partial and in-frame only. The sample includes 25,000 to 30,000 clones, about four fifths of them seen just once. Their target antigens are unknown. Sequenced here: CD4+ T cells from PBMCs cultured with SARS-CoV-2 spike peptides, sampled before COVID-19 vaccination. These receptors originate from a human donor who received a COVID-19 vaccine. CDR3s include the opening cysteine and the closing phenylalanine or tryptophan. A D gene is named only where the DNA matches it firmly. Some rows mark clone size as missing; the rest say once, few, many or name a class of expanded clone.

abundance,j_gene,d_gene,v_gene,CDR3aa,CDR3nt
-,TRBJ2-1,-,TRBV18,CASSPPGRNNEQFF,TGTGCCAGCTCACCTCCGGGCAGAAACAATGAGCAGTTCTTC
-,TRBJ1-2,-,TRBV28,CASSSRRRIKYGYTF,TGTGCCAGCAGTTCAAGACGGAGAATTAAATATGGCTACACCTTC
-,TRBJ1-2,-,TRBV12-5,CASGGEMGTNYGYTF,TGTGCTAGTGGTGGGGAGATGGGCACTAACTATGGCTACACCTTC
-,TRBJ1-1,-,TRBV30,CAWSPPGGENTEAFF,TGTGCCTGGAGTCCCCCCGGCGGGGAGAACACTGAAGCTTTCTTT
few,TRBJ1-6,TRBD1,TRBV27,CASTRTGNSPLHF,TGTGCCAGCACACGGACAGGGAATTCACCCCTCCACTTT
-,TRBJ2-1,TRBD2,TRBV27,CASRITSGRYNEQFF,TGTGCCAGCAGAATTACTAGCGGGAGGTACAATGAGCAGTTCTTC
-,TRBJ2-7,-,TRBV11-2,CASSLLRLVHEQYF,TGTGCCAGCAGCTTACTGCGACTAGTCCACGAGCAGTACTTC
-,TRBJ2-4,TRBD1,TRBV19,CASSMLYRGLAKNIQYF,TGTGCCAGTAGTATGCTATACAGGGGTCTAGCCAAAAACATTCAGTACTTC
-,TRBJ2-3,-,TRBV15,CATSRGREGNTDTQYF,TGTGCCACCAGCAGAGGGCGAGAGGGGAACACAGATACGCAGTATTTT
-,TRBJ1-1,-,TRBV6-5,CASSGRGTEAFF,TGTGCCAGCAGCGGGCGGGGAACTGAAGCTTTCTTT
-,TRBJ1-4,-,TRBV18,CASSPGRQREKLFF,TGTGCCAGCTCACCAGGGAGACAGAGGGAAAAACTGTTTTTT
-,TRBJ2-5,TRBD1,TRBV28,CASRTGGGETQYF,TGTGCCAGCAGAACAGGGGGTGGAGAGACCCAGTACTTC
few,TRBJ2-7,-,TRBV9,CASSVAGPYEQYF,TGTGCCAGCAGCGTAGCTGGGCCCTACGAGCAGTACTTC
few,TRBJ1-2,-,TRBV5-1,CASSLEGPAYGYTF,TGCGCCAGCAGCTTGGAAGGTCCAGCCTATGGCTACACCTTC
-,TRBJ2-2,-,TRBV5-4,CASSLGDPISTGELFF,TGTGCCAGCAGCTTGGGGGACCCCATTAGCACCGGGGAGCTGTTTTTT
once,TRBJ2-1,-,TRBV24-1,CATSDPGDRNEQFF,TGTGCCACCAGTGATCCCGGGGACCGCAATGAGCAGTTCTTC
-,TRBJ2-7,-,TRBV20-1,CSASEPSDSYEQYF,TGCAGTGCTAGTGAGCCCAGCGATTCCTACGAGCAGTACTTC
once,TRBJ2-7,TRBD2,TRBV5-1,CASSLSFGGLAGREQYF,TGCGCCAGCAGCTTGTCCTTTGGGGGACTAGCCGGTCGGGAGCAGTACTTC
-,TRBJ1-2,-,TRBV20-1,CSARTGNGYTF,TGCAGTGCTAGAACTGGGAATGGCTACACCTTC
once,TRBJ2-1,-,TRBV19,CASSIGLVGTSEQFF,TGTGCCAGTAGTATAGGATTAGTTGGGACCAGTGAGCAGTTCTTC